The rows below give T cell receptor beta chains drawn from one sample of a study of radiation and T cells in renal cell carcinoma. Generated by immunoSEQ multiplex PCR, the TCRdb table keeps only in-frame clones and is missing some. The table lists about 88,000 clones, 75% to 90% of them singletons. The starting material was blood, obtained from a patient whose treatment included radiotherapy and nephrectomy. The receptors stem from a middle-aged man with renal cell carcinoma. Each CDR3 is given with its conserved first and last residue. Fields, in order: D gene, J gene, clone size, V gene, CDR3 protein, CDR3 DNA. A D gene is named only where the DNA matches it firmly. Rows give clone size only sometimes, using once, few, many, or a class for an expanded clone.

>TRBD2|TRBJ2-1|NA|TRBV7-9
CASSTSGRPFF
TGTGCCAGCAGCACTAGCGGGAGGCCGTTCTTC
>NA|TRBJ2-7|NA|TRBV18
CASSRQNSYEQYF
TGTGCCAGCTCACGGCAGAACTCCTACGAGCAGTACTTC
>NA|TRBJ2-2|once|TRBV9
CASSTSTGPGELFF
TGTGCCAGCAGCACCTCCACAGGACCCGGGGAGCTGTTTTTT
>TRBD2|TRBJ2-7|NA|TRBV4-2
CASSQSPLAGASYEQYF
TGTGCCAGCAGCCAAAGCCCTCTAGCGGGAGCATCCTACGAGCAGTACTTC
>NA|TRBJ2-1|NA|TRBV7-8
CASSTDKSYNEQFF
TGTGCCAGCAGCACGGACAAATCCTACAATGAGCAGTTCTTC
>TRBD1|TRBJ2-3|NA|TRBV7-2
CASSLTGPPDTQYF
TGTGCCAGCAGCCTGACAGGGCCCCCAGATACGCAGTATTTT
>TRBD1|TRBJ1-2|NA|TRBV18
CASSRRGQGNYGYTF
TGTGCCAGCTCACGTAGGGGGCAGGGGAACTATGGCTACACCTTC
>NA|TRBJ2-7|NA|TRBV27
CASSLSMSGAYEQYF
TGTGCCAGCAGTTTATCGATGTCCGGGGCCTACGAGCAGTACTTC
>NA|TRBJ2-3|once|TRBV5-1
CASSLATVTDTQYF
TGCGCCAGCAGCTTGGCGACAGTCACAGATACGCAGTATTTT
>TRBD2|TRBJ2-3|NA|TRBV9
CASSVDGGGYDTQYF
TGTGCCAGCAGCGTAGACGGCGGGGGTTACGATACGCAGTATTTT
>TRBD1|TRBJ2-7|NA|TRBV5-1
CASSLRTGHDEQYF
TGCGCCAGCAGCTTGAGGACAGGGCACGACGAGCAGTACTTC
>NA|TRBJ1-5|NA|TRBV6-5
CASSSRGGARQHF
TGTGCCAGCAGCTCACGGGGCGGGGCTCGCCAGCATTTT
>NA|TRBJ2-3|NA|TRBV18
CATNPRGSSTDTQYF
TGTGCCACCAACCCTCGGGGGTCCAGCACAGATACGCAGTATTTT
>NA|TRBJ2-5|NA|TRBV13
CASSLGVGETQYF
TGTGCCAGCAGCTTAGGGGTCGGGGAGACCCAGTACTTC
>TRBD1|TRBJ1-4|NA|TRBV5-1
CASSPTTGATNEKLFF
TGCGCCAGCAGCCCGACTACAGGGGCAACTAATGAAAAACTGTTTTTT
>TRBD2|TRBJ2-1|NA|TRBV11-1
CASSLGSSGRTNEQFF
TGTGCCAGCAGCTTAGGGTCTAGCGGGAGGACTAATGAGCAGTTCTTC
>TRBD2|TRBJ2-7|NA|TRBV4-2
CASSQPRVAGTHEQYF
TGTGCCAGCAGCCAACCACGAGTAGCGGGTACCCACGAGCAGTACTTC
>NA|TRBJ2-2|NA|TRBV5-1
CASSLFEGANTGELFF
TGCGCCAGCAGCTTGTTTGAGGGGGCGAACACCGGGGAGCTGTTTTTT
>TRBD1|TRBJ2-7|once|TRBV6-1
CASSVLQGTPYEQYF
TGTGCCAGCAGTGTCTTACAGGGGACACCCTACGAGCAGTACTTC
>NA|TRBJ2-2|NA|TRBV9
CASSVTTGPGELFF
TGTGCCAGCAGCGTAACTACGGGTCCCGGGGAGCTGTTTTTT
>NA|TRBJ1-1|NA|TRBV9
CASSATIVNTEAFF
TGTGCCAGCAGCGCAACCATAGTGAACACTGAAGCTTTCTTT
>NA|TRBJ1-1|NA|TRBV29-1
CSVFRNTEAFF
TGCAGCGTTTTCCGGAACACTGAAGCTTTCTTT
>TRBD1|TRBJ1-2|NA|TRBV6-6
CASRPSGQGGTF
TGTGCCAGCAGACCCAGTGGGCAGGGGGGCACCTTC
>TRBD1|TRBJ2-6|NA|TRBV9
CASSAEPGGTGANVLTF
TGTGCCAGCAGCGCCGAACCAGGGGGCACTGGGGCCAACGTCCTGACTTTC
>TRBD2|TRBJ2-5|NA|TRBV5-6
CASSLVASGRETQYF
TGTGCCAGCAGCTTGGTGGCCAGCGGGAGAGAGACCCAGTACTTC
>TRBD1|TRBJ2-7|NA|TRBV4-2
CASSPGQTWGEQYF
TGTGCCAGCAGCCCGGGACAGACTTGGGGCGAGCAGTACTTC
>NA|TRBJ1-4|NA|TRBV6-1
CASSEYHPSYNEKLFF
TGTGCCAGCAGTGAATACCACCCGAGCTATAATGAAAAACTGTTTTTT
>NA|TRBJ2-7|NA|TRBV5-1
CASSLEGASYEQYF
TGCGCCAGCAGCTTGGAAGGGGCGTCCTACGAGCAGTACTTC
>NA|TRBJ1-1|NA|TRBV11-1
CASSLSRRTEAFF
TGTGCCAGCAGTCTCAGTAGGAGGACTGAAGCTTTCTTT
>NA|TRBJ1-1|NA|TRBV5-1
CASSPVLGVTNTEAFF
TGCGCCAGCAGCCCCGTCTTGGGGGTAACGAACACTGAAGCTTTCTTT
>NA|TRBJ1-1|NA|TRBV18
CASSPQGGDTEAFF
TGTGCCAGCTCACCACAGGGCGGGGACACTGAAGCTTTCTTT
>NA|TRBJ1-2|few|TRBV4-1
CASSQALGGYGYTF
TGCGCCAGCAGCCAAGCCTTAGGGGGCTATGGCTACACCTTC
>TRBD1|TRBJ1-1|once|TRBV18
CASSPAWTGGKSTEAFF
TGTGCCAGCTCACCCGCATGGACAGGGGGGAAGAGCACTGAAGCTTTCTTT
>NA|TRBJ1-6|NA|TRBV7-2
CASSPPQGNSPLHF
TGTGCCAGCAGCCCACCCCAGGGGAATTCACCCCTCCACTTT
>NA|TRBJ2-1|NA|TRBV28
CASRGQYTGEQFF
TGTGCCAGCAGAGGACAGTACACGGGCGAGCAGTTCTTC
>NA|TRBJ1-6|NA|TRBV15
CATSRARGLVNSPLHF
TGTGCCACCAGCAGAGCCAGGGGTTTGGTTAATTCACCCCTCCACTTT
>TRBD2|TRBJ2-7|NA|TRBV4-1
CASSRDTSGGYEQYF
TGCGCCAGCAGCCGGGATACTAGCGGAGGCTACGAGCAGTACTTC
>TRBD2|TRBJ2-3|NA|TRBV5-8
CASSLALELAGGEGTDTQYF
TGTGCCAGCAGCTTGGCCTTAGAACTAGCGGGAGGGGAGGGCACAGATACGCAGTATTTT
>NA|TRBJ1-1|NA|TRBV5-4
CASSFREGDTEAFF
TGTGCCAGCAGCTTCCGAGAAGGCGACACTGAAGCTTTCTTT
>TRBD1|TRBJ2-7|NA|TRBV30
CAWRRDRSPRGYEQYF
TGTGCCTGGAGAAGGGACAGGTCCCCTCGGGGCTACGAGCAGTACTTC
>NA|TRBJ1-5|few|TRBV28
CASSSTGTWDSNQPQHF
TGTGCCAGCAGTTCTACCGGGACGTGGGATAGCAATCAGCCCCAGCATTTT
>NA|TRBJ2-7|NA|TRBV27
CASKSGTAYEQYF
TGTGCCAGCAAATCGGGGACTGCCTACGAGCAGTACTTC
>TRBD1|TRBJ1-2|NA|TRBV6-5
CASRGTVLANYGYTF
TGTGCCAGCAGGGGGACAGTACTAGCTAACTATGGCTACACCTTC
>NA|TRBJ1-3|NA|TRBV7-9
CASSLTGARGNTIYF
TGTGCCAGCAGCTTAACGGGGGCGCGAGGAAACACCATATATTTT
>TRBD2|TRBJ2-3|once|TRBV6-1
CASSEEKTSGHTDTQYF
TGTGCCAGCAGTGAAGAGAAAACTAGCGGTCACACAGATACGCAGTATTTT
>NA|TRBJ1-1|NA|TRBV7-8
CASSLIAGRAGTEAFF
TGTGCCAGCAGCTTAATCGCCGGTAGGGCAGGGACTGAAGCTTTCTTT